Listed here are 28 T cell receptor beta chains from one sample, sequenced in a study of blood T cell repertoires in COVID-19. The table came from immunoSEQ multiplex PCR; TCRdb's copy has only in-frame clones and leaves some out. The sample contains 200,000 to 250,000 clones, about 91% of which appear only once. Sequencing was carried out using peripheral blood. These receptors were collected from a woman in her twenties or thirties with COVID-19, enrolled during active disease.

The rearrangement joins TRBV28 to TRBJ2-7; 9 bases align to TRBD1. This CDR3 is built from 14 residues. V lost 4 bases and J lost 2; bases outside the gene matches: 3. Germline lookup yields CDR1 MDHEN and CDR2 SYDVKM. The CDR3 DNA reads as TGTGCCAGCAGTTCCGGACAGGGGACCTACGAGCAGTACTTC. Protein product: CASSSGQGTYEQYF.

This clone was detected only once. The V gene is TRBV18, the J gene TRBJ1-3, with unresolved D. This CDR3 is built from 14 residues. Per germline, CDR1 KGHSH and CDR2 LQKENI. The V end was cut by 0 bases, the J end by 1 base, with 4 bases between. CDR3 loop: CASSPPGSGNTIYF. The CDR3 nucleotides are TGTGCCAGCTCACCACCCGGGTCTGGAAACACCATATATTTT.

CDR3: CASSRDRISYEQYF. As DNA, the CDR3 is TGTGCCAGCAGCCGCGACAGGATCTCGTACGAGCAGTACTTC. V usage is TRBV3-1 (or the pseudogene TRBV3-2) and J usage is TRBJ2-7; D is possibly TRBD1 (6 bases). This CDR3 has 14 residues. V was pared by 4 bases and J by 4 bases, with 14 bases between. CDR1 and CDR2 from the germline V gene are LGHDT and YNNKEL (reference sequence).

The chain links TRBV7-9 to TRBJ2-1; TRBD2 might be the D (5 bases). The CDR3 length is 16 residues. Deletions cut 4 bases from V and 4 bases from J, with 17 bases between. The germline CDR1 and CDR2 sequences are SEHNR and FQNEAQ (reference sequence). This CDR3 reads CASSSLGTRIYNEQFF. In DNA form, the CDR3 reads TGTGCCAGCAGCTCTCTTGGAACTAGAATATACAATGAGCAGTTCTTC.

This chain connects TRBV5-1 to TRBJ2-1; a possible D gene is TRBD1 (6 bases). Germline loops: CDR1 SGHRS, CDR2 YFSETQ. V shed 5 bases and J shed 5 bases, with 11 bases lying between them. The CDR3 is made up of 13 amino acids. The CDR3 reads CASRGSGDNEQFF. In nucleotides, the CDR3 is TGCGCCAGCAGAGGTTCAGGGGACAATGAGCAGTTCTTC.

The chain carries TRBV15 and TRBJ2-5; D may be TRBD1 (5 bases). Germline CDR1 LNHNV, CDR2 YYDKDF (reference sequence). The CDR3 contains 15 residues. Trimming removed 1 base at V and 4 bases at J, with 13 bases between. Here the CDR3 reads CATSRVGQGTETQYF. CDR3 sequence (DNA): TGTGCCACCAGCAGAGTAGGGCAGGGTACAGAGACCCAGTACTTC.

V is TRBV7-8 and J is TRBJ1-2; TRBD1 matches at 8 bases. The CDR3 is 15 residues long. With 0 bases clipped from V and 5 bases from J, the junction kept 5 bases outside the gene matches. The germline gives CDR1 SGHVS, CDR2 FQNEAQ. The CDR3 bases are TGTGCCAGCAGCTTAGCTCCCGGGACAGGATATGGCTACACCTTC. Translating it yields CASSLAPGTGYGYTF.

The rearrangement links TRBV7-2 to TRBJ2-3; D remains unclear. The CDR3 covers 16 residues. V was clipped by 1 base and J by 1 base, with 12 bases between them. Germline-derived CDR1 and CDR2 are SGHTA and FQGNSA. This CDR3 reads CASSLVPPPGTDTQYF. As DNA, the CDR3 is TGTGCCAGCAGCTTAGTCCCCCCGCCGGGCACAGATACGCAGTATTTT.

The CDR3 region has the DNA TGCAGTGCTAGTAGTCAGGGGCCACCATATGGCTACACCTTC. Amino acid sequence: CSASSQGPPYGYTF. V usage is TRBV20-1 and J usage is TRBJ1-2; perhaps TRBD1 as D (6 bases). Per germline, CDR1 DFQATT and CDR2 SNEGSKA (reference sequence). Deletions cut 3 bases from V and 5 bases from J, with 16 bases between. This CDR3 comprises 14 residues.

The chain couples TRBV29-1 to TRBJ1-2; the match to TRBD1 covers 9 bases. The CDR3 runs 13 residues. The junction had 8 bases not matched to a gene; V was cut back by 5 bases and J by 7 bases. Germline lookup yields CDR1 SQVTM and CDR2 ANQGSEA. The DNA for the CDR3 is TGCAGCGTTACGGACAGGGGCACGGCTGGCTACACCTTC. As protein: CSVTDRGTAGYTF.

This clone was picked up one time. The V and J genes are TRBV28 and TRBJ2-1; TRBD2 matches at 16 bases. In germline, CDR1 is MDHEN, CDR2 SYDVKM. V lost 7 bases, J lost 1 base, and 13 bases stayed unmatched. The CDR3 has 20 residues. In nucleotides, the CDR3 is TGTGCCAGCACCGCCGCTTTGGGACTAGCGGGAGGGGCGTCCTACAATGAGCAGTTCTTC. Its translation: CASTAALGLAGGASYNEQFF.

Here the CDR3 DNA reads TGTGCCAGCAGCTTAGTAGTGGGGCCCGGCTACACCTTC. It translates to CASSLVVGPGYTF. This sequence joins TRBV7-9 and TRBJ1-2, with a weak D call TRBD1 (5 bases). Germline CDR1 is SEHNR and CDR2 is FQNEAQ (reference sequence). Trimming shortened V by 1 base and J by 8 bases, and 11 bases separated the two germline ends. The CDR3 runs 13 residues.

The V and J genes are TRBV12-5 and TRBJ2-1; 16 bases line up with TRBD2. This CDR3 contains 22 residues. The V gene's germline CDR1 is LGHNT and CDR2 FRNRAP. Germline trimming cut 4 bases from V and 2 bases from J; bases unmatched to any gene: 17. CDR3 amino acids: CASGSTGTSGGAQTYTYNEQFF. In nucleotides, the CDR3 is TGTGCTAGTGGTTCTACCGGGACTAGCGGGGGGGCTCAGACATATACCTACAATGAGCAGTTCTTC.

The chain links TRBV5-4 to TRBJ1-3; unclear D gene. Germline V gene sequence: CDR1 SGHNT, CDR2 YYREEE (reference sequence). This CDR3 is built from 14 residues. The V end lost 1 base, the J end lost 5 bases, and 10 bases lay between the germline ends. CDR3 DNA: TGTGCCAGCAGCTTGAGTAACTCGAGAAACACCATATATTTT. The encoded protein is CASSLSNSRNTIYF.

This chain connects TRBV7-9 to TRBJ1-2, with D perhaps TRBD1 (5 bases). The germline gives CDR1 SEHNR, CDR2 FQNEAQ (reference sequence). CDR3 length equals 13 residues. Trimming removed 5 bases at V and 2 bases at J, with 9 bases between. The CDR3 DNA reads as TGTGCCAGCAGCCAGACAGCCAACTATGGCTACACCTTC. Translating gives CASSQTANYGYTF.

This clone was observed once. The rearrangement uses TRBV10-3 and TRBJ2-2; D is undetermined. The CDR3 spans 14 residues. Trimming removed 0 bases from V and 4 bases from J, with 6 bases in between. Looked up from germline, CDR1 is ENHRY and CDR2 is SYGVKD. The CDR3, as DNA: TGTGCCATCAGTGAGTCGCGTTTCACCGGGGAGCTGTTTTTT. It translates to CAISESRFTGELFF.

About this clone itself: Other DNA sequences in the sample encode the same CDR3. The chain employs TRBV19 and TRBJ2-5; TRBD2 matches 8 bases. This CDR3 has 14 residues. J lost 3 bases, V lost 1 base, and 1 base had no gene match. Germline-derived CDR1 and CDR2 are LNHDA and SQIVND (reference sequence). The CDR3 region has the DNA TGTGCCAGTAGTATAGCGGGAGGGGAAGAGACCCAGTACTTC. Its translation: CASSIAGGEETQYF.

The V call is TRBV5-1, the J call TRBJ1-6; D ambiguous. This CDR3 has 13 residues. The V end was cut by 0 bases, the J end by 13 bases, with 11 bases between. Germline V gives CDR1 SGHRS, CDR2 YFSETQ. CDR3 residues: CASSLARTEPLHF. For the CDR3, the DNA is TGCGCCAGCAGCTTGGCCCGTACGGAGCCCCTCCACTTT. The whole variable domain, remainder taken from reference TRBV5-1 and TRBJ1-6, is KAGVTQTPRYLIKTRGQQVTLSCSPISGHRSVSWYQQTPGQGLQFLFEYFSETQRNKGNFPGRFSGRQFSNSRSEMNVSTLELGDSALYLCASSLARTEPLHFGNGTRLTVT.

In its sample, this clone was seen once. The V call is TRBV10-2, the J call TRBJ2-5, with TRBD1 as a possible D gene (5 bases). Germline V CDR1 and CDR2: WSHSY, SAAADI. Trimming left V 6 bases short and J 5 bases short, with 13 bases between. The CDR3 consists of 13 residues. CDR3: CASSVQGGETQYF. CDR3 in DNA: TGCGCCAGCAGCGTCCAGGGTGGTGAGACCCAGTACTTC.

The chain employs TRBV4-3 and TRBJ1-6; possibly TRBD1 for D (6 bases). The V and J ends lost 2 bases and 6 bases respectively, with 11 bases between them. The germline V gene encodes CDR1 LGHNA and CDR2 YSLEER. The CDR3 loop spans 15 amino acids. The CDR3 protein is CASSQHGQTNSPLHF. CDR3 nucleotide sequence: TGCGCCAGCAGCCAACACGGACAGACTAATTCACCCCTCCACTTT.

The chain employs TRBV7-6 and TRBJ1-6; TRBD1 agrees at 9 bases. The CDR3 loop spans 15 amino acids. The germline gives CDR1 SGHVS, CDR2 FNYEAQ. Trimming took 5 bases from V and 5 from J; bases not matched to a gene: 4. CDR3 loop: CASSIRDRDNSPLHF. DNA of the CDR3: TGTGCCAGCAGCATACGGGACAGGGATAATTCACCCCTCCACTTT.

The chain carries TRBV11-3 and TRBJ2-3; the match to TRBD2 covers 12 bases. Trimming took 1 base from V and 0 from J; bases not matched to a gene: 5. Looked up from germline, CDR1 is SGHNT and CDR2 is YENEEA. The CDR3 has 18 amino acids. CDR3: CASSLAASGRASTDTQYF. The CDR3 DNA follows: TGTGCCAGCAGCTTAGCGGCTAGCGGGAGGGCTAGCACAGATACGCAGTATTTT.

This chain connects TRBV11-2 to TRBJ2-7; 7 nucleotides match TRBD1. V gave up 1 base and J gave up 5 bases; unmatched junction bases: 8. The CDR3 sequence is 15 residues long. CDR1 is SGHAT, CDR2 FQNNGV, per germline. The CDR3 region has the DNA TGTGCCAGCAGCTTAGTTGGGGCAGGGGGAAACGAGCAGTACTTC. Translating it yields CASSLVGAGGNEQYF. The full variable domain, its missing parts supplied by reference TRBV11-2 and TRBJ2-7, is EAGVAQSPRYKIIEKRQSVAFWCNPISGHATLYWYQQILGQGPKLLIQFQNNGVVDDSQLPKDRFSAERLKGVDSTLKIQPAKLEDSAVYLCASSLVGAGGNEQYFGPGTRLTVT.

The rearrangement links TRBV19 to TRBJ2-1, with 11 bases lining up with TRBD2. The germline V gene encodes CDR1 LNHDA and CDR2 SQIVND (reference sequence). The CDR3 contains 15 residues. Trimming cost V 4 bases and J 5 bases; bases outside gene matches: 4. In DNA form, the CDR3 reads TGTGCCAGTAGTACCGTAGCGGGGGGGAACAATGAGCAGTTCTTC. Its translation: CASSTVAGGNNEQFF.

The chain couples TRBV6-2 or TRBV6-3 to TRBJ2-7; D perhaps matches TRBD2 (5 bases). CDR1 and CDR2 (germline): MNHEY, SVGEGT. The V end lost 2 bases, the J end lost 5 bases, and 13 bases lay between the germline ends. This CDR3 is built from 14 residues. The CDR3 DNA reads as TGTGCCAGCAGTTACGCGGGTGGGCGAAACGAGCAGTACGTC. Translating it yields CASSYAGGRNEQYV.

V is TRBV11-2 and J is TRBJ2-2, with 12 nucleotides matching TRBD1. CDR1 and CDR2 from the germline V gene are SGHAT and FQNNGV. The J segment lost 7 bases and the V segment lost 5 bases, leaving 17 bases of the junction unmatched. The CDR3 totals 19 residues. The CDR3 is CASSHNPFPGQGAVGELFF. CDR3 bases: TGTGCCAGCAGCCACAATCCTTTTCCGGGACAGGGGGCAGTCGGGGAGCTGTTTTTT.

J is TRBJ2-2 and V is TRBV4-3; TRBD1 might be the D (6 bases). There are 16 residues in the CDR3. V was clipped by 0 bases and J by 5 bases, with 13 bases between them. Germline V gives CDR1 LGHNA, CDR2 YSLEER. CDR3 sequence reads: CASSQDRGTTTGELFF. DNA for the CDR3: TGCGCCAGCAGCCAAGATAGGGGGACGACGACCGGGGAGCTGTTTTTT.

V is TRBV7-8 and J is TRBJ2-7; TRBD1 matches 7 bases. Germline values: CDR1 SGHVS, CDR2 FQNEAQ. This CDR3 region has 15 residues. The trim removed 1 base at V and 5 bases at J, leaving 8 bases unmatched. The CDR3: CASSLGRGGFNEQYF. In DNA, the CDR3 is TGTGCCAGCAGCTTAGGGCGAGGGGGCTTCAACGAGCAGTACTTC.